The present entry profiles one TCR beta chain with its context. This entry comes from a study of blood T cell repertoires in COVID-19. Germline loops: CDR1 LNHDA, CDR2 SQIVND (reference sequence). Unmatched junction bases numbered 11, after V lost 9 bases and J lost 10 bases. CDR3 size: 13 residues. Original methodology: Counts of nucleated cells, estimated from reference gene primer amplification, were obtained. Data came from immunoSEQ multiplex PCR; TCRdb stores just in-frame clones and leaves some out. V, J and clone size are those of that table, while D and trimming were read from the DNA. The sample has 250,000 to 300,000 clones; roughly 91% are singletons. This study enrolled people aged 18 to 89 from around 26 US geographic areas.

Sequenced: PBMCs or T cells enriched from blood (not recorded which). The TCR originated in a woman in her sixties or seventies who had recovered from COVID-19. V is TRBV19 and J is TRBJ2-1; 8 bases fit TRBD2. CDR3 region: CARVLAAAGEQFF. In DNA, the CDR3 is TGTGCCAGAGTACTAGCGGCGGCCGGAGAGCAGTTCTTC.